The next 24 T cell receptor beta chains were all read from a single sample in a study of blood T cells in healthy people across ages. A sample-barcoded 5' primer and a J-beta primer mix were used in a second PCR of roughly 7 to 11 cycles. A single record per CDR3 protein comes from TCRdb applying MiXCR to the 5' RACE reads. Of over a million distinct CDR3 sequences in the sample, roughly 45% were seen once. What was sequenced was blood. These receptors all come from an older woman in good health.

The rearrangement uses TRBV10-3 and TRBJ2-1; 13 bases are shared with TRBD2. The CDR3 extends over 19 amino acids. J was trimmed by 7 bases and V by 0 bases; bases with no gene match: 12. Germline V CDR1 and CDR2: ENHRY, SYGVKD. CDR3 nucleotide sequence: TGTGCCATCAGTGAGTCAGGGGGTCTGAGGACTAGCGGGAGTAATGAGCAGTTCTTC. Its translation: CAISESGGLRTSGSNEQFF.

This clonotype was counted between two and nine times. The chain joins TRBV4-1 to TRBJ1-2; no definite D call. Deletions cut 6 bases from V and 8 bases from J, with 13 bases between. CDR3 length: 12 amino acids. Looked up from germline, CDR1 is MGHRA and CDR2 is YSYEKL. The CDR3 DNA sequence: TGCGCCAGCAGTGGGAGCCTATCAGGCTACACCTTC. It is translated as CASSGSLSGYTF.

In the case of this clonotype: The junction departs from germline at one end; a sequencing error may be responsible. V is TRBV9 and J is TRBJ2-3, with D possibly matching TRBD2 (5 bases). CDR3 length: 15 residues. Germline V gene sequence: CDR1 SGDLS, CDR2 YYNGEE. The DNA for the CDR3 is TGTGCCAGCAGCGTAGGGGTGGGAGAAACAGAGACGCAGTATTTT. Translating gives CASSVGVGETETQYF.

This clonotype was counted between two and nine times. Here the CDR3 reads CASSLGLAEDEQFF. Here the CDR3 DNA reads TGCGCCAGCAGCTTGGGACTAGCGGAGGATGAGCAGTTCTTC. The chain has TRBV5-1 and TRBJ2-1; 9 nucleotides agree with TRBD2. The CDR3 runs 14 residues. The germline CDR1 and CDR2 sequences are SGHRS and YFSETQ. V was pared by 0 bases and J by 8 bases, with 3 bases of the junction left unmatched. Looking up the rest from reference TRBV5-1 and TRBJ2-1 gives the full variable domain: KAGVTQTPRYLIKTRGQQVTLSCSPISGHRSVSWYQQTPGQGLQFLFEYFSETQRNKGNFPGRFSGRQFSNSRSEMNVSTLELGDSALYLCASSLGLAEDEQFFGPGTRLTVL.

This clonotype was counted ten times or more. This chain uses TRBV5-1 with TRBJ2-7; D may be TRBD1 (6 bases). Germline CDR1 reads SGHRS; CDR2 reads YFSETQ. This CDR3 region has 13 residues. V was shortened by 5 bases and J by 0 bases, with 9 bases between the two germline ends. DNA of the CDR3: TGCGCCAGCAGGAGACAGGACTCCTACGAGCAGTACTTC. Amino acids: CASRRQDSYEQYF.

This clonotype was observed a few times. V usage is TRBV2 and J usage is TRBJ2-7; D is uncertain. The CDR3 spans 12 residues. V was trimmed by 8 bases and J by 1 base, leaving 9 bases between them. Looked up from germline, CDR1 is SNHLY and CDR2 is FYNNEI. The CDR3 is CASGLESYEQYF. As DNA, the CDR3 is TGTGCCAGCGGTTTAGAATCCTACGAGCAGTACTTC.

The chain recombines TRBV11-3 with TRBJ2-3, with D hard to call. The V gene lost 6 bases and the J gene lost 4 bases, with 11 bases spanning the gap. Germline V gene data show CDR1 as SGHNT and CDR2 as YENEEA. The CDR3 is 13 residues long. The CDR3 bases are TGTGCCAGCAGGGCACCGAACGCAGATACGCAGTATTTT. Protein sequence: CASRAPNADTQYF.

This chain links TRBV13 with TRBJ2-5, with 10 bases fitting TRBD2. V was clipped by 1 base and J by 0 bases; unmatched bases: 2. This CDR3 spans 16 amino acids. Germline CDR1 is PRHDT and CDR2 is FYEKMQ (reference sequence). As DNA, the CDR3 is TGTGCCAGCAGCTTAGTCGGGACTAGCGACCAAGAGACCCAGTACTTC. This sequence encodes CASSLVGTSDQETQYF.

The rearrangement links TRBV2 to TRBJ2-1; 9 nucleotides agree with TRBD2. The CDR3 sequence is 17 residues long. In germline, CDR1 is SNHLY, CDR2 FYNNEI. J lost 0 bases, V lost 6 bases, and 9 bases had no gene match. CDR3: CASRTGRLAASYNEQFF. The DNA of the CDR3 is TGTGCCAGCAGGACCGGGCGACTAGCGGCCTCCTACAATGAGCAGTTCTTC.

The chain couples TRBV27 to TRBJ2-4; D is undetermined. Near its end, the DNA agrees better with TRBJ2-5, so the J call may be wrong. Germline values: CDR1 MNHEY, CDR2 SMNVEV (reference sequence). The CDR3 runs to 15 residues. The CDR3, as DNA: TGTGCCAGCAGTTTCCAGTGGGGTTTCTCAGAGACCCAGTACTTC. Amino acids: CASSFQWGFSETQYF.

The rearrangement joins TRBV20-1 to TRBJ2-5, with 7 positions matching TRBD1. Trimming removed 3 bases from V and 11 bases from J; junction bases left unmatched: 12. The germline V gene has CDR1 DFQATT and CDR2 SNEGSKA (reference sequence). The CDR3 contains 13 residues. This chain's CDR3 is CSASLDRINEQYF. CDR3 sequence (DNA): TGCAGTGCTAGCTTGGACAGGATAAATGAGCAGTACTTC.

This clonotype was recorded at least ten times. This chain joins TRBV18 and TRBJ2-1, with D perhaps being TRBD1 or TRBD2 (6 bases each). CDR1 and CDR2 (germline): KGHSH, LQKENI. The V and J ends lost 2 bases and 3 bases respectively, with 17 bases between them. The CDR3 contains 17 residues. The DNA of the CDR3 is TGTGCCAGCTCACCAATACAACAGGGAGGTAACTACAATGAGCAGTTCTTC. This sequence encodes CASSPIQQGGNYNEQFF.

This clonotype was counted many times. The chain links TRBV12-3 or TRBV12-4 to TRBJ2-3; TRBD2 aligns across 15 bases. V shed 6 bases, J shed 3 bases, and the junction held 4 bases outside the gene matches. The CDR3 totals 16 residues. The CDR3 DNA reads TGTGCCAGCAGCACTGGGACTAGCGGGAGGACAGATACGCAGTATTTT. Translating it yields CASSTGTSGRTDTQYF.

CDR3 region: CASSFQTVGVYQETQYF. The DNA for the CDR3 is TGTGCCAGCAGCTTCCAAACGGTAGGAGTATACCAAGAGACCCAGTACTTC. The V gene is TRBV5-6, the J gene TRBJ2-5; the D is unclear. The CDR3 runs 17 residues. The germline V and J ends were trimmed by 2 bases and 0 bases, with 17 bases remaining between them. CDR1 is SGHDT and CDR2 is YYEEEE in the germline V gene.

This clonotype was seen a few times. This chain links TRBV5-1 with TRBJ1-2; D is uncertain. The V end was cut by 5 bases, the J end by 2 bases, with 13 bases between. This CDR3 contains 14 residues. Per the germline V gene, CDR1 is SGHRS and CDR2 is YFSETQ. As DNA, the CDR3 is TGCGCCAGCAGGGTGATCGACGGAAACTATGGCTACACCTTC. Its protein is CASRVIDGNYGYTF.

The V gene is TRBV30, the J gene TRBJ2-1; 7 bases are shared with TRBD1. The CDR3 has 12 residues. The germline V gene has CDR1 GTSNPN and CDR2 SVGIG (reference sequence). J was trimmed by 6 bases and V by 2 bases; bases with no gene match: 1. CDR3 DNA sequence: TGTGCCTGGAGTACAGGGGTCAATGAGCAGTTCTTC. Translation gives CAWSTGVNEQFF.

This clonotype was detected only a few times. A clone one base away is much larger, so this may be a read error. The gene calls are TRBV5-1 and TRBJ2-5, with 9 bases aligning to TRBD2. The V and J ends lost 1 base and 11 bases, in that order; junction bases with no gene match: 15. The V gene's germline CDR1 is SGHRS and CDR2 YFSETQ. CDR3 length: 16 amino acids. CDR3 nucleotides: TGCGCCAGCAGCTTGCAGGAGGCTAGCGGGGTCTATGAGCAGTACTTC. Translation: CASSLQEASGVYEQYF.

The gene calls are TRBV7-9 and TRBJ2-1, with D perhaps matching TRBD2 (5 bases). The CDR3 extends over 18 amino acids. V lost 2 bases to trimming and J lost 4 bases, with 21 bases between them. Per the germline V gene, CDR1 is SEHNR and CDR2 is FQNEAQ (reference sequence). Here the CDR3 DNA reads TGTGCCAGCAGCTTAAGTCGGCTAGCCCAAGATAATTACAATGAGCAGTTCTTC. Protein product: CASSLSRLAQDNYNEQFF.

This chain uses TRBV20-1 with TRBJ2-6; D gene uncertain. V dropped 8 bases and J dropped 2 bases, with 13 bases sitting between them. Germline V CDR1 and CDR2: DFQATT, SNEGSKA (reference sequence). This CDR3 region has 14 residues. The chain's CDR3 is CSTYRDPGANVLTF. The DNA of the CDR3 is TGCAGTACATACAGAGACCCTGGGGCCAACGTCCTGACTTTC.

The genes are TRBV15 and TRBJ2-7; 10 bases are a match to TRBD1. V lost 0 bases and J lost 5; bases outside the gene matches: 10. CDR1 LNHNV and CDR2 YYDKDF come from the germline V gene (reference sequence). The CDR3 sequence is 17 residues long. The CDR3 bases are TGTGCCACCAGCAGAGAATTAAGGGGGACAGGGGAGGACGAGCAGTACTTC. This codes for CATSRELRGTGEDEQYF.

The CDR3, as DNA: TGTGCCAGCAGCGTACCCAGCACAGATACGCAGTATTTT. It yields the protein CASSVPSTDTQYF. The chain joins TRBV11-2 to TRBJ2-3; D is unresolved. The CDR3 is made up of 13 amino acids. V gave up 5 bases and J gave up 0 bases, with 6 bases separating them. Looked up from germline, CDR1 is SGHAT and CDR2 is FQNNGV. Combining the CDR3 with reference TRBV11-2 and TRBJ2-3 gives the whole variable domain EAGVAQSPRYKIIEKRQSVAFWCNPISGHATLYWYQQILGQGPKLLIQFQNNGVVDDSQLPKDRFSAERLKGVDSTLKIQPAKLEDSAVYLCASSVPSTDTQYFGPGTRLTVL.

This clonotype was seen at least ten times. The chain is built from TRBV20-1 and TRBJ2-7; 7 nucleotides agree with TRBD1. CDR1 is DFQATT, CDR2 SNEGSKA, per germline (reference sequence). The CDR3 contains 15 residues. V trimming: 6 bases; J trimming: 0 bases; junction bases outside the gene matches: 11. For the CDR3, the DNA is TGCAGTGCCCAAACCCGACAGGGATTCTCCTACGAGCAGTACTTC. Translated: CSAQTRQGFSYEQYF.

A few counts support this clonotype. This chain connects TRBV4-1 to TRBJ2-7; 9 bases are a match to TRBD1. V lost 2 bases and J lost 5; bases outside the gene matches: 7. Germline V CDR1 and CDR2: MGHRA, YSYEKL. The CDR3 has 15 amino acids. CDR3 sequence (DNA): TGCGCCAGCAGCCAACCGGGGACAGGGACCAACGAGCAGTACTTC. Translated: CASSQPGTGTNEQYF.

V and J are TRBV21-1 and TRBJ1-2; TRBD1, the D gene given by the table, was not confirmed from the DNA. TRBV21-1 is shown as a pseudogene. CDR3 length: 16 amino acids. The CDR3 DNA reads TGTGCCAGCAGCAAAGGGAACTCGGGCGGCAACTATGGCTACACCTTC. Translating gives CASSKGNSGGNYGYTF.